This T cell receptor (beta chain) appears in the sequencing data of a study of blood T cell repertoires in COVID-19. Study at large: T cells, B-cell-depleted T cells, or PBMCs supplied cDNA or gDNA.

The sample holds many counts of this clone. Clones were read by immunoSEQ multiplex PCR, and TCRdb kept only the in-frame ones, dropping some. Of roughly 120,000 clones in the sample, roughly four fifths were seen once. V lost 4 bases and J lost 4; bases outside the gene matches: 10. This CDR3 has 16 residues. CDR1 SGHDN and CDR2 FVKESK come from the germline V gene. This receptor was obtained from a woman aged 55-75 years with acute or convalescent COVID-19. The chain recombines TRBV14 with TRBJ1-2, with 9 bases lining up with TRBD1. Sequencing was carried out using peripheral blood. The CDR3 DNA reads TGTGCCAGCAGCCCCCGGGACAGGGTAGGAGGCTATGGCTACACCTTC. Translation: CASSPRDRVGGYGYTF.